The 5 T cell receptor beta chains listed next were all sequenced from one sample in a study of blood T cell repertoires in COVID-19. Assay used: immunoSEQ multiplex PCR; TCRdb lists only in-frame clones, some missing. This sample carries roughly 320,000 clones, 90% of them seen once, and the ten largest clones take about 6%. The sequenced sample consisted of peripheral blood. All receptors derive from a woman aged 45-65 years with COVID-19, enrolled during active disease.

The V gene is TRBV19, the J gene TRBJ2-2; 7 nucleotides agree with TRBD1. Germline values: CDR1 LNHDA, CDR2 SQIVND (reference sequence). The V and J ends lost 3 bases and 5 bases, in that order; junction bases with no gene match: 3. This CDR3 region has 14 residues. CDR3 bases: TGTGCCAGTAGTATGGCAGGGGGAACCGGGGAGCTGTTTTTT. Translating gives CASSMAGGTGELFF.

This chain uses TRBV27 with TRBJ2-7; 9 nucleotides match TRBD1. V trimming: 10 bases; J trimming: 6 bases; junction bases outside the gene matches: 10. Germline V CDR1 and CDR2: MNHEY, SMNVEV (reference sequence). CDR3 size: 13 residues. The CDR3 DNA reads TGTGCCACACGGGACAGGGAAGCGGCCGAGCAGTACTTC. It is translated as CATRDREAAEQYF.

The CDR3 DNA follows: TGTTCTAGCGGACAAGAGACCCAGTACTTC. It yields the protein CSSGQETQYF. The V gene is TRBV18, the J gene TRBJ2-5, with TRBD2 matching over 7 bases. The V gene's germline CDR1 is KGHSH and CDR2 LQKENI. The CDR3 covers 10 residues.

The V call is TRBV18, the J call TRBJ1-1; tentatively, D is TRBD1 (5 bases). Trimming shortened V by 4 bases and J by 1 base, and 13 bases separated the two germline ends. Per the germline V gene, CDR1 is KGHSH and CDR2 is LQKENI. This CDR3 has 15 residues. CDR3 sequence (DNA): TGTGCCAGCTCACAACTTCCTACAGGGAACACTGAAGCTTTCTTT. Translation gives CASSQLPTGNTEAFF.

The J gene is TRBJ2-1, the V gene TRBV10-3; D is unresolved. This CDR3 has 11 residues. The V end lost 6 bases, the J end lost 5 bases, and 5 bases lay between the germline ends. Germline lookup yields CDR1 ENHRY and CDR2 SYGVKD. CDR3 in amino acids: CAIRSNNEQFF. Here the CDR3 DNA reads TGTGCCATCAGAAGCAACAATGAGCAGTTCTTC.